One and the same sample provided the 22 T cell receptor beta chains below, sequenced in a study of OX40 agonist ivuxolimab in advanced cancers. Clones were sequenced by immunoSEQ multiplex PCR, and TCRdb holds only the in-frame ones, with some missing. The table has roughly 40,000 clones, 80% to 90% seen once. Sample: CD4+ or CD8+ T cells sorted from blood, taken in a trial of the OX40 agonist ivuxolimab. Receptors were obtained from an adult with an advanced solid tumor such as melanoma, head and neck, liver or kidney cancer.

The rearrangement uses TRBV6-5 and TRBJ2-1; D not certain. The CDR3 consists of 13 residues. V was clipped by 3 bases and J by 6 bases, with 9 bases between them. The germline V gene has CDR1 MNHEY and CDR2 SVGAGI. The CDR3: CASSYVESNEQFF. CDR3 in DNA: TGTGCCAGCAGTTATGTGGAATCCAATGAGCAGTTCTTC.

The rearrangement links TRBV7-2 to TRBJ2-7; D perhaps matches TRBD1 (5 bases). Germline CDR1 reads SGHTA; CDR2 reads FQGNSA. The CDR3 covers 15 residues. Deletions cut 4 bases from V and 2 bases from J, with 15 bases between. The CDR3 nucleotides read TGTGCCAGCAGCTGGGGCAGCCCAGGCCCCTACGAGCAGTACTTC. It encodes CASSWGSPGPYEQYF.

Points on this clone: Mismatch with germline at one junction end may stem from a read error. V is TRBV10-3 and J is TRBJ2-5, with D perhaps matching TRBD1 (6 bases). This CDR3 comprises 15 residues. The V gene's germline CDR1 is ENHRY and CDR2 SYGVKD. CDR3 residues: CASSEASGAQETQYF. CDR3 nucleotide sequence: TGTGCCAGCAGTGAAGCATCAGGGGCCCAAGAGACCCAGTACTTC.

This rearrangement joins TRBV30 to TRBJ2-7; D possibly matches TRBD1 or TRBD2 (5 bases each). This CDR3 is built from 13 residues. The germline gives CDR1 GTSNPN, CDR2 SVGIG (reference sequence). The germline V and J ends were trimmed by 5 bases and 3 bases, with 14 bases remaining between them. The CDR3 is CAWEIGTGYEQYF. CDR3 nucleotide sequence: TGTGCCTGGGAAATAGGGACGGGCTACGAGCAGTACTTC.

The chain couples TRBV19 to TRBJ1-2; D is undetermined. Per the germline V gene, CDR1 is LNHDA and CDR2 is SQIVND (reference sequence). The germline V and J ends were trimmed by 5 bases and 3 bases, with 22 bases remaining between them. The CDR3 spans 17 residues. CDR3 residues: CASSVFFRTFEDYGYTF. DNA of the CDR3: TGTGCCAGTAGTGTTTTTTTTAGGACGTTTGAGGACTATGGCTACACCTTC.

This clone is a singleton in its sample. V is TRBV10-3 and J is TRBJ2-7; 11 bases fit TRBD2. V was pared by 6 bases and J by 7 bases, with 8 bases of the junction left unmatched. The CDR3 has 14 amino acids. The germline CDR1 and CDR2 sequences are ENHRY and SYGVKD. The CDR3 DNA reads TGTGCCATCAGCGCTAGCGGGGGGCCTGGGGAGCAGTACTTC. Residues: CAISASGGPGEQYF.

This chain links TRBV11-3 with TRBJ1-5, with 10 bases matching TRBD1. V was pared by 3 bases and J by 0 bases, with 11 bases of the junction left unmatched. Germline V lookup: CDR1 SGHNT, CDR2 YENEEA. CDR3 size: 19 residues. CDR3 region: CASSFRNGTGVYSNQPQHF. Written as DNA, the CDR3 is TGTGCCAGCAGCTTTAGAAACGGGACAGGGGTCTATAGCAATCAGCCCCAGCATTTT.

This clone appeared a single time. The chain uses TRBV10-3 and TRBJ2-1, with 9 bases aligning to TRBD2. The germline CDR1 and CDR2 sequences are ENHRY and SYGVKD. Trimming removed 7 bases from V and 2 bases from J; junction bases left unmatched: 9. CDR3 length equals 16 residues. Here the CDR3 reads CAITPGLAVTYNEQFF. The CDR3 bases are TGTGCCATCACCCCGGGACTAGCTGTAACCTACAATGAGCAGTTCTTC.

The J gene is TRBJ2-3, the V gene TRBV5-6; 8 bases fit TRBD2. The CDR3 is made up of 16 amino acids. CDR1 is SGHDT, CDR2 YYEEEE, per germline. V lost 6 bases and J lost 6; bases outside the gene matches: 15. The CDR3 reads CASTRAGAGERDTQYF. For the CDR3, the DNA is TGTGCCAGCACCCGGGCGGGAGCGGGGGAGAGGGATACGCAGTATTTT.

The chain is built from TRBV10-3 and TRBJ1-5, with TRBD1 matching 7 bases. CDR1 ENHRY and CDR2 SYGVKD come from the germline V gene. CDR3 length: 14 amino acids. The V segment lost 2 bases and the J segment 5 bases; nucleotides outside the gene matches: 3. Here the CDR3 DNA reads TGTGCCATCAGTGAGGACAGGGTGTATCAGCCCCAGCATTTT. Residues: CAISEDRVYQPQHF.

This clone was counted between two and nine times. This chain links TRBV6-5 with TRBJ2-7; no definite D call. This CDR3 comprises 14 residues. The V end was cut by 2 bases, the J end by 4 bases, with 12 bases between. Looked up from germline, CDR1 is MNHEY and CDR2 is SVGAGI. CDR3 DNA: TGTGCCAGCAGTTACGGCCCAGTCGGGTACGAGCAGTACTTC. Translated, it gives CASSYGPVGYEQYF.

V gene TRBV5-4 combines with J gene TRBJ1-1; unclear D gene. Trimming shortened V by 0 bases and J by 1 base, and 7 bases separated the two germline ends. CDR3 length: 14 residues. Germline-derived CDR1 and CDR2 are SGHNT and YYREEE (reference sequence). The DNA of the CDR3 is TGTGCCAGCAGCTTGGAAGGCCAGAACACTGAAGCTTTCTTT. It encodes CASSLEGQNTEAFF.

This chain uses TRBV6-1 with TRBJ2-1; D uncertain. Germline V gene lookup returns CDR1 MNHNS and CDR2 SASEGT. The CDR3 runs 13 residues. Trimming cost V 0 bases and J 5 bases, with 5 bases left between them. This chain's CDR3 is CASSEAQNNEQFF. CDR3 nucleotides: TGTGCCAGCAGTGAAGCCCAGAACAATGAGCAGTTCTTC.

J is TRBJ2-7 and V is TRBV27; D gene unclear. The CDR3 runs 14 residues. Germline V gene sequence: CDR1 MNHEY, CDR2 SMNVEV (reference sequence). V was trimmed by 1 base and J by 3 bases, leaving 10 bases between them. The chain's CDR3 is CASSLYRPGYEQYF. The CDR3 DNA sequence: TGTGCCAGCAGTTTATACCGCCCGGGCTACGAGCAGTACTTC.

The rearrangement uses TRBV4-1 and TRBJ1-2; the match to TRBD1 covers 9 bases. Germline loops: CDR1 MGHRA, CDR2 YSYEKL. V lost 0 bases and J lost 1; bases outside the gene matches: 3. The CDR3 is 16 amino acids. CDR3 sequence: CASSQDGTGINYGYTF. The CDR3, as DNA: TGCGCCAGCAGCCAAGATGGGACAGGGATTAACTATGGCTACACCTTC.

CDR3 sequence: CASSPRDRGVEETQYF. The CDR3 DNA reads TGTGCCAGCAGCCCCAGGGACAGGGGAGTGGAAGAGACCCAGTACTTC. This chain joins TRBV7-9 and TRBJ2-5, with 10 nucleotides matching TRBD1. The CDR3 totals 16 residues. V lost 5 bases to trimming and J lost 3 bases; unmatched junction nucleotides: 9. The germline V gene has CDR1 SEHNR and CDR2 FQNEAQ (reference sequence). The whole variable domain, filled in from reference TRBV7-9 and TRBJ2-5, reads DTGVSQNPRHKITKRGQNVTFRCDPISEHNRLYWYRQTLGQGPEFLTYFQNEAQLEKSRLLSDRFSAERPKGSFSTLEIQRTEQGDSAMYLCASSPRDRGVEETQYFGPGTRLLVL.

The CDR3 DNA follows: TGTGCCAGCAGCTTAACGGGGGGGCTAAGGGAGACCCAGTACTTC. Encoded protein: CASSLTGGLRETQYF. The chain carries TRBV7-9 and TRBJ2-5; 8 bases map to TRBD2. Trimming took 2 bases from V and 5 from J; bases not matched to a gene: 7. Germline values: CDR1 SEHNR, CDR2 FQNEAQ (reference sequence). The CDR3 consists of 15 residues. Supplemented by reference TRBV7-9 and TRBJ2-5, the full variable domain reads DTGVSQNPRHKITKRGQNVTFRCDPISEHNRLYWYRQTLGQGPEFLTYFQNEAQLEKSRLLSDRFSAERPKGSFSTLEIQRTEQGDSAMYLCASSLTGGLRETQYFGPGTRLLVL.

This clone was seen a few times. This sequence joins TRBV7-9 and TRBJ1-1, with D perhaps TRBD1 (5 bases). Germline CDR1 and CDR2: SEHNR and FQNEAQ (reference sequence). CDR3 size: 11 residues. V lost 3 bases and J lost 11, with 10 bases in between. DNA for the CDR3: TGTGCCAGCAGCTTGGGGGGATGGGCTTTCTTT. This sequence encodes CASSLGGWAFF.

The V and J genes are TRBV27 and TRBJ1-2, with 10 nucleotides matching TRBD1. The V gene's germline CDR1 is MNHEY and CDR2 SMNVEV (reference sequence). The CDR3 runs to 15 residues. V was pared by 3 bases and J by 6 bases, with 7 bases of the junction left unmatched. The CDR3 region has the DNA TGTGCCAGCAGTTTTCCGGGACAGGGGTTCGATGGCTACACCTTC. The encoded protein is CASSFPGQGFDGYTF.

This chain connects TRBV10-3 to TRBJ2-1, with 12 bases matching TRBD1. V gave up 10 bases and J gave up 9 bases; unmatched junction bases: 10. The CDR3 has 14 residues. CDR1 ENHRY and CDR2 SYGVKD come from the germline V gene. This CDR3 is CATAGTGGMGEQFF. The DNA of the CDR3 is TGTGCCACCGCCGGGACAGGGGGCATGGGTGAGCAGTTCTTC.

The rearrangement uses TRBV27 and TRBJ2-1; 7 bases map to TRBD1. The germline V gene has CDR1 MNHEY and CDR2 SMNVEV (reference sequence). The CDR3 is 15 residues long. The V gene end was trimmed by 7 bases and the J gene end by 0 bases; junction bases not matched to a gene: 6. The CDR3 spells CASTTGDSSYNEQFF. The CDR3 DNA follows: TGTGCCAGCACCACAGGGGATAGCTCCTACAATGAGCAGTTCTTC.

This clone was counted a few times. The chain uses TRBV20-1 and TRBJ1-2; D is perhaps TRBD1 (5 bases). Looked up from germline, CDR1 is DFQATT and CDR2 is SNEGSKA (reference sequence). The CDR3 consists of 10 residues. The germline V and J ends were trimmed by 5 bases and 8 bases, with 9 bases remaining between them. In DNA form, the CDR3 reads TGCAGTGCTCTCCGGGGGGGCTACACCTTC. Protein: CSALRGGYTF.